This T cell receptor (beta chain) was profiled in a study of T-cell reconstitution after alpha-beta-depleted transplantation in children (dated by TCRdb to 2016 to 2017). Regarding the research as a whole: Using TCR repertoire profiling, the study quantitatively followed how T-cell immune reconstitution unfolded in children after TCRalphabeta/CD19-depleted allogeneic hematopoietic cell transplantation.

The V and J ends are trimmed by 0 bases and 0 bases, leaving 11 bases between them. Sequences DFQATT (CDR1) and SNEGSKA (CDR2) are obtained from the germline V gene (reference sequence). There are 15 amino acids in the CDR3, from cysteine to phenylalanine inclusive. Just the 45-base CDR3 DNA is kept, in frame starting at base 1. Libraries were constructed by PCR. Data came from an Illumina HiSeq 2500. Molecular barcoding was employed in the preparation of TCR libraries, with unique molecular identifiers being used to normalize TCRbeta repertoire quantification. The public reads were run again by TCRdb, first through fastp at Q25 and then through MiXCR, and only productive beta chains were kept. All rows with the same CDR3 protein become a single entry with the most common DNA and genes. Across this sample there are roughly 610,000 distinct CDR3 sequences, with about 10% seen only once. The ten top clones hold about 4.2% of the sample.

In this sample, this clonotype turned up a few times. This receptor's antigen is unknown. Base qualities are not recorded, but no much larger clone differs from it by a single base. The material sequenced was PBMCs from the stem cell graft donor, taken from the stem cell graft. The chain is assembled from TRBV20-1 and TRBJ1-2; the D segment cannot be called with confidence. The clonotype was recovered from a human donor who donated a stem cell graft to a child with acute myeloid leukemia. The CDR3 reads as follows: CSARDRQITNYGYTF. Here is the DNA: TGCAGTGCTAGAGATCGACAAATTACTAACTATGGCTACACCTTC.